A selection of T cell receptor beta chains follows, all from one sample in a study of blood T cell repertoires in COVID-19. Generated by immunoSEQ multiplex PCR, the TCRdb table keeps only in-frame clones and is missing some. The sample has hundreds of thousands of clones; approximately 86% are singletons. Input material: peripheral blood. All receptors come from an older woman who had recovered from COVID-19. The CDR3 runs from the conserved cysteine through the conserved F or W. The D gene is left open where the match is weak. Clone size is not always given. Where it is, it says once, few, many or a class for expanded clones.

V gene	D gene	J gene	clone size	CDR3 protein	CDR3 DNA
TRBV10-3	TRBD1	TRBJ2-2	NA	CATQGQGGTGELFF	TGTGCCACTCAGGGACAGGGGGGCACCGGGGAGCTGTTTTTT
TRBV6-5	TRBD1	TRBJ2-1	NA	CASSYYSDRANEQFF	TGTGCCAGCAGTTACTACTCGGACAGGGCAAATGAGCAGTTCTTC
TRBV6-6	TRBD2	TRBJ2-3	NA	CASSWTSGGPTDTQYF	TGTGCCAGCAGCTGGACTAGCGGGGGTCCAACAGATACGCAGTATTTT
TRBV18	TRBD1	TRBJ1-2	NA	CASSPTGTGDSLYGYTF	TGTGCCAGCTCCCCCACCGGGACAGGGGATTCGTTATATGGCTACACCTTC
TRBV12-5	NA	TRBJ1-1	NA	CASGRGDTEAFF	TGTGCTAGTGGCCGAGGTGACACTGAAGCTTTCTTT
TRBV18	TRBD1	TRBJ1-4	NA	CASSLDRAGNEKLFF	TGTGCCAGCTCCCTAGACAGGGCTGGTAATGAAAAACTGTTTTTT
TRBV7-9	NA	TRBJ2-7	NA	CASSLGGRLLEQYF	TGTGCCAGCAGCTTAGGCGGGCGCTTGCTCGAGCAGTACTTC
TRBV20-1	NA	TRBJ1-1	NA	CSARTFTEAFF	TGCAGTGCTAGGACTTTCACTGAAGCTTTCTTT
TRBV28	NA	TRBJ2-5	NA	CASSLYRRETQYF	TGTGCCAGCAGTCTATACAGAAGAGAGACCCAGTACTTC
TRBV28	NA	TRBJ1-6	NA	CASARGGTFSSYNSPLHF	TGTGCCAGCGCCCGAGGGGGAACCTTTAGCTCCTATAATTCACCCCTCCACTTT
TRBV15	NA	TRBJ1-6	NA	CATSRDRDSRNSPLHF	TGTGCCACCAGCAGAGATCGGGACTCGCGGAATTCACCCCTCCACTTT
TRBV5-1	TRBD1	TRBJ1-1	NA	CASSFRTGDTEAFF	TGCGCCAGCAGCTTTAGGACAGGGGACACTGAAGCTTTCTTT
TRBV5-1	NA	TRBJ2-5	NA	CASSLLGSWLDETQYF	TGCGCCAGCAGCTTACTAGGCTCCTGGTTGGATGAGACCCAGTACTTC
TRBV6-1	NA	TRBJ1-1	NA	CASSELPRESAFF	TGTGCCAGCAGTGAGCTCCCCCGGGAGTCTGCTTTCTTT
TRBV7-9	NA	TRBJ2-2	NA	CASSSADRYTGELFF	TGTGCCAGCAGCTCAGCGGACAGATACACCGGGGAGCTGTTTTTT
TRBV6-1	TRBD1	TRBJ2-2	few	CASSVETGAPSNTGELFF	TGTGCCAGCAGTGTCGAGACAGGGGCCCCCTCGAACACCGGGGAGCTGTTTTTT
TRBV19	TRBD1	TRBJ2-2	NA	CASSPQTGTGELFF	TGTGCCAGTAGTCCTCAGACAGGGACCGGGGAGCTGTTTTTT
TRBV5-6	NA	TRBJ1-6	NA	CASSLTRAPNSPLHF	TGTGCCAGCAGCTTGACCAGGGCCCCTAATTCACCCCTCCACTTT
TRBV5-1	TRBD1	TRBJ2-4	once	CASSSTVTGGNIQYF	TGCGCCAGCAGCTCTACAGTGACAGGGGGAAACATTCAGTACTTC
TRBV28	TRBD1	TRBJ2-2	NA	CASNSADRDFTGELFF	TGTGCCAGCAATTCCGCGGACAGGGATTTCACCGGGGAGCTGTTTTTT
TRBV19	TRBD1	TRBJ2-2	NA	CASGTGEDTGELFF	TGTGCCAGTGGGACAGGGGAGGACACCGGGGAGCTGTTTTTT
TRBV19	TRBD2	TRBJ2-3	NA	CASSFSGTNTDTQYF	TGTGCCAGTAGTTTCTCCGGGACTAACACAGATACGCAGTATTTT
TRBV6-2/TRBV6-3	NA	TRBJ2-2	NA	CASSYHRVTGELFF	TGTGCCAGCAGTTACCATCGGGTAACCGGGGAGCTGTTTTTT
TRBV7-7	NA	TRBJ1-5	NA	CASSQGLDQPQHF	TGTGCTAGCAGCCAAGGTCTAGATCAGCCCCAGCATTTT
TRBV7-8	TRBD1	TRBJ2-7	NA	CASSSSGTGRPYEQYF	TGTGCCAGCAGCTCCTCCGGGACAGGGAGGCCCTACGAGCAGTACTTC
TRBV5-4	NA	TRBJ1-2	once	CASSPGHRVFYGYTF	TGTGCCAGCAGCCCGGGACACAGGGTCTTTTATGGCTACACCTTC
TRBV3-1/TRBV3-2	TRBD2	TRBJ2-7	NA	CASSPIPAGGYEQYF	TGTGCCAGCAGCCCCATCCCAGCGGGGGGATACGAGCAGTACTTC
TRBV4-3	TRBD1	TRBJ2-2	NA	CASSPDRGLNTGELFF	TGCGCCAGCAGCCCGGACAGGGGGCTTAACACCGGGGAGCTGTTTTTT
TRBV19	TRBD1	TRBJ1-2	NA	CASSPRRDRRVINYGYTF	TGTGCCAGTAGTCCTCGCCGGGACAGGCGAGTAATTAACTATGGCTACACCTTC
TRBV12-3/TRBV12-4	NA	TRBJ1-5	NA	CASSLPDQPQHF	TGTGCCAGCAGTTTACCAGATCAGCCCCAGCATTTT
TRBV7-8	NA	TRBJ2-1	NA	CASKPLDLVNEQFF	TGTGCCAGCAAACCTCTCGACCTAGTCAATGAGCAGTTCTTC
TRBV7-2	TRBD1	TRBJ2-1	NA	CASSTRDRGLYEQFF	TGTGCCAGCAGCACTCGGGACAGGGGGCTGTATGAGCAGTTCTTC
TRBV9	TRBD2	TRBJ2-3	once	CASSPSKRGDSYTQYF	TGTGCCAGCAGCCCATCAAAGCGGGGGGATTCATATACGCAGTATTTT
TRBV14	NA	TRBJ1-2	NA	CASSHSLTGDSYGYTF	TGTGCCAGCAGCCATTCCCTCACCGGAGACAGTTATGGCTACACCTTC
TRBV18	NA	TRBJ1-5	NA	CASSPRTRAGPNQPQHF	TGTGCCAGCTCACCTAGGACACGCGCGGGGCCCAATCAGCCCCAGCATTTT
TRBV9	NA	TRBJ2-7	once	CASSPGHLYEQYF	TGTGCCAGCAGCCCCGGACACCTCTACGAGCAGTACTTC
TRBV3-1/TRBV3-2	NA	TRBJ1-6	once	CASSASGHSSYNSPLHF	TGTGCCAGCAGCGCTTCAGGGCATAGCTCCTATAATTCACCCCTCCACTTT
TRBV5-6	NA	TRBJ1-1	NA	CASSPLSIGSEAFF	TGTGCCAGCAGCCCCCTCTCGATCGGGTCTGAAGCTTTCTTT
TRBV7-9	NA	TRBJ1-1	once	CASSSPRGGGVNTEAFF	TGTGCCAGCAGCTCCCCCCGGGGGGGCGGAGTGAACACTGAAGCTTTCTTT
TRBV6-4	NA	TRBJ1-5	NA	CASSGEEGQPQHF	TGTGCCAGCAGTGGGGAGGAGGGGCAGCCCCAGCATTTT
TRBV7-3	NA	TRBJ2-2	NA	CASSGGWNTGELFF	TGTGCCAGCAGCGGGGGGTGGAACACCGGGGAGCTGTTTTTT
TRBV5-8	NA	TRBJ1-2	NA	CASSPIDQENPHGYTF	TGTGCCAGCAGCCCGATTGATCAGGAAAACCCTCATGGCTACACCTTC
TRBV27	NA	TRBJ2-3	NA	CASSWYRGDTQYF	TGTGCCAGCAGTTGGTACCGAGGGGATACGCAGTATTTT
TRBV19	NA	TRBJ1-2	NA	CASSIDAGQGKGYTF	TGTGCCAGTAGTATAGACGCTGGGCAGGGAAAGGGCTACACCTTC
TRBV7-2	TRBD1	TRBJ1-2	NA	CASSTPDRGSGGYTF	TGTGCCAGCAGCACACCGGACAGGGGGTCGGGTGGCTACACCTTC
TRBV9	TRBD2	TRBJ2-3	NA	CASSVDRLAGPTDTQYF	TGTGCCAGCAGCGTAGACAGACTAGCGGGGCCGACAGATACGCAGTATTTT
TRBV7-6	NA	TRBJ1-4	NA	CASSQQGRKLFF	TGTGCCAGCAGCCAACAGGGCCGCAAACTGTTTTTT
TRBV15	TRBD1	TRBJ2-2	NA	CATSRRQGAGELFF	TGTGCCACCAGCAGACGACAGGGGGCCGGGGAGCTGTTTTTT